This TCR beta chain was sequenced in a study of blood T cell repertoires in COVID-19 (TCRdb year 2020). As for the study more broadly: Collaborator samples came from the United States, Italy and Spain and covered acute and convalescent phases of COVID-19. Samples were obtained from the ongoing ImmuneRACE study (first 160 participants) and from about 1,300 subjects provided by 6 global collaborators. Deeply sampled blood TCRbeta repertoires from subjects exposed to, actively infected with, or recovered from COVID-19 were included in the dataset. The repertoires were made available in a free public database intended to serve as a resource for research on the immune response to SARS-CoV-2. Where available, HLA class I and class II types were taken from metadata supplied by the sample provider and were not determined by assay-based typing. The material from the prospective study consisted of cDNA or gDNA derived from T cells, B-cell-depleted T cells, or PBMCs. The sample metadata nearly always contained a de-identified subject ID, COVID-19 status, age in years and sex. Overall results and qualifications from the work: The quantity of clinical and demographic metadata differed by source and by participant and was supplied without curation.

In the prospective study, participants were roughly 18 to 95 years old, resided in 24 geographic areas of the United States, and were enrolled through a virtual design. Cohort assignment in the prospective study relied on participant-reported clinical history from a screening survey and a study questionnaire. Each participant in the prospective study had whole blood, serum and a nasopharyngeal or oropharyngeal swab collected by mobile phlebotomists. Over a roughly 2-month period, participants in the prospective study had the option of providing additional blood draws and questionnaires. Prospective study blood samples were shipped either frozen or at room temperature before DNA extraction. This clone occurred a few times. The clone's antigen remains unknown. No per-base quality is available; no much larger clone lies one base away. The immunoSEQ Assay, a bias-controlled multiplex PCR, was used to amplify TCRbeta CDR3 regions from genomic DNA. The original pipeline was this. The number of nucleated cells in each sample was estimated from the amplification of reference gene primers within the assay. Sequence reads were collapsed and filtered to measure the absolute abundance of every unique TCRbeta CDR3 rearrangement. For each sample, productive Simpson clonality was calculated as the square root of Simpson's diversity index over productive rearrangements. Sourced from immuneACCESS, this table was stored by TCRdb with only in-frame sequences that have V and J called. A share of the clones is absent; for the studies checked, an unresolved V gene accounts for under half, and the remainder has no known explanation. V and J calls and clone size are those listed in that table; D and trimming were worked out from the DNA. Recorded for this sample are about 200,000 clones; around 88% of them occurred a single time. The top ten clones comprise about 5.6% of the sample.

The CDR1 and CDR2 encoded by the germline V gene are MNHEY and SVGAGI. V trim: 6 bases; J trim: 4 bases; unmatched bases: 7. The CDR3 sequence holds 15 residues, the cysteine and phenylalanine included. Just the 45-base CDR3 DNA is kept, in frame starting at base 1. What was sequenced was PBMCs or T cells enriched from blood (not recorded which). This receptor was taken from a man aged 40-50 years with acute COVID-19. The receptor chain draws on TRBV6-5 and TRBJ1-1, and 11 junctional nucleotides match TRBD1. The DNA reads TGTGCCAGCAGCGGACAGGGGGCCGGCTCCACTGAAGCTTTCTTT. Its translation is CASSGQGAGSTEAFF.